This T cell receptor (beta chain) was retrieved from a study of lymphopenia after photon versus proton radiotherapy. Germline CDR1 WSHSY, CDR2 SAAADI. Trimming took off 0 bases at V and 4 bases at J, with 15 bases between the two ends. The CDR3 is made up of 16 amino acids. Libraries were prepared by immunoSEQ multiplex PCR; TCRdb keeps only in-frame clonotypes and omits some of them. Altogether 55,000 to 70,000 clones are present, 92% being singletons, with the ten largest covering over 2%. The V gene is TRBV10-2, the J gene TRBJ1-2, with no clear D. Sequences were derived from peripheral blood, sampled from a patient treated with photon-based radiotherapy. The sequence came from a woman between 35 and 50 years old with cholangiocarcinoma. This CDR3 is CASSESTGSRGYGYTF. Here the CDR3 DNA reads TGCGCCAGCAGTGAGTCGACGGGCAGTCGGGGCTATGGCTACACCTTC.